The 25 T cell receptor beta chains given below trace back to one sample, sequenced in a study of cytomegalovirus exposure and HLA in healthy donors. PCR was performed using 60 Vbeta and 13 Jbeta primers. The repertoire was sequenced with immunoSEQ multiplex PCR; TCRdb's copy has only in-frame clones and lacks some. The sample consists of roughly 150,000 clones, over 60% of them appearing once. Sequencing was carried out using PBMCs. The receptors originated from a woman in her 30s in good health and CMV-seropositive.

The rearrangement links TRBV30 to TRBJ1-5; TRBD1 is a possible D gene (5 bases). In germline, CDR1 is GTSNPN, CDR2 SVGIG (reference sequence). Trimming took off 2 bases at V and 6 bases at J, with 11 bases between the two ends. There are 13 residues in the CDR3. The CDR3 region has the DNA TGTGCCTGGAGTTCGATGGGGGGTCAGCCCCAGCATTTT. This gives the protein CAWSSMGGQPQHF.

V gene TRBV13 combines with J gene TRBJ2-1, with D possibly matching TRBD1 (6 bases). The CDR3 spans 11 residues. From germline, CDR1 is PRHDT and CDR2 FYEKMQ (reference sequence). Trimming cost V 3 bases and J 13 bases, with 10 bases left between them. CDR3 loop: CASSFGQKQFF. The DNA of the CDR3 is TGTGCCAGCAGCTTCGGACAGAAACAGTTCTTC.

The chain employs TRBV9 and TRBJ2-7, with 14 bases fitting TRBD2. This CDR3 is built from 18 residues. Germline trimming cut 0 bases from V and 2 bases from J; bases unmatched to any gene: 7. Germline CDR1 and CDR2: SGDLS and YYNGEE. This CDR3 is CASSVEFGTSGGTYEQYF. CDR3 bases: TGTGCCAGCAGCGTAGAATTCGGGACTAGCGGGGGTACCTACGAGCAGTACTTC.

The chain has TRBV18 and TRBJ1-3; 7 bases are shared with TRBD1. This CDR3 contains 15 residues. The V gene's germline CDR1 is KGHSH and CDR2 LQKENI. The J segment lost 2 bases and the V segment lost 3 bases, leaving 4 bases of the junction unmatched. CDR3 protein: CASSPYRGPGNTIYF. The CDR3 DNA follows: TGTGCCAGCTCACCTTACAGGGGACCTGGAAACACCATATATTTT.

The chain combines TRBV18 with TRBJ2-7, with a weak D call TRBD2 (6 bases). V lost 0 bases to trimming and J lost 1 base, with 10 bases between them. CDR1 KGHSH and CDR2 LQKENI come from the germline V gene. The CDR3 extends over 15 amino acids. The CDR3 loop reads CASSPPGGFSYEQYF. DNA for the CDR3: TGTGCCAGCTCACCACCGGGAGGATTTTCCTACGAGCAGTACTTC.

The V gene is TRBV13, the J gene TRBJ1-1, with D hard to call. Trimming took 2 bases from V and 1 from J, leaving 8 bases between them. The CDR3 has 14 amino acids. Germline assignment: CDR1 PRHDT and CDR2 FYEKMQ (reference sequence). The CDR3 sequence: CASSLLSANTEAFF. In DNA form, the CDR3 reads TGTGCCAGCAGCTTACTTAGTGCGAACACTGAAGCTTTCTTT. The full variable domain, with the rest looked up from reference TRBV13 and TRBJ1-1, is AAGVIQSPRHLIKEKRETATLKCYPIPRHDTVYWYQQGPGQDPQFLISFYEKMQSDKGSIPDRFSAQQFSDYHSELNMSSLELGDSALYFCASSLLSANTEAFFGQGTRLTVV.

This chain links TRBV4-2 with TRBJ1-5, with 7 bases that match TRBD1. The CDR3 sequence is 14 residues long. V shed 5 bases, J shed 2 bases, and the junction held 3 bases outside the gene matches. Germline lookup yields CDR1 LGHNA and CDR2 YNFKEQ. CDR3 loop: CASSAGTGNQPQHF. The CDR3 bases are TGTGCCAGCAGCGCCGGGACAGGCAATCAGCCCCAGCATTTT.

This chain links TRBV6-1 with TRBJ2-5, with D perhaps matching TRBD1 (6 bases). Trimming left V 8 bases short and J 2 bases short, with 15 bases between. The CDR3 contains 14 residues. Germline CDR1 reads MNHNS; CDR2 reads SASEGT. The CDR3 is CASLQGLHQETQYF. CDR3 coding DNA: TGTGCCAGCCTACAGGGATTGCATCAAGAGACCCAGTACTTC.

This rearrangement joins TRBV5-1 to TRBJ1-1, with TRBD1 as a possible D gene (5 bases). V was trimmed by 2 bases and J by 3 bases, leaving 14 bases between them. The CDR3 contains 15 residues. Germline loops: CDR1 SGHRS, CDR2 YFSETQ. CDR3 residues: CASSFNRSGDTEAFF. In DNA, the CDR3 is TGCGCCAGCAGCTTTAACAGGTCTGGGGACACTGAAGCTTTCTTT.

CDR3 loop: CASSPADSRETQYF. Here the CDR3 DNA reads TGCGCCAGCAGCCCGGCGGACTCTCGCGAGACCCAGTACTTC. This chain joins TRBV5-1 and TRBJ2-5, with D possibly TRBD2 on 5 matching bases. The CDR3 totals 14 residues. Trimming took 4 bases from V and 5 from J, leaving 15 bases between them. The germline V gene has CDR1 SGHRS and CDR2 YFSETQ.

J is TRBJ2-2 and V is TRBV10-3, with D perhaps matching TRBD2 (6 bases). CDR3 length: 15 amino acids. CDR1 and CDR2 from the germline V gene are ENHRY and SYGVKD. V lost 2 bases, J lost 9 bases, and 16 bases lay in between. DNA for the CDR3: TGTGCCATCAGTGAGAGGACTAAGAACGGCCGGGAGCTGTTTTTT. Its translation is CAISERTKNGRELFF.

J is TRBJ2-5 and V is TRBV27; TRBD1 aligns across 8 bases. The CDR3 runs to 15 residues. Trimming cost V 6 bases and J 2 bases; bases outside gene matches: 8. Germline V gene sequence: CDR1 MNHEY, CDR2 SMNVEV (reference sequence). CDR3 DNA: TGTGCCAGCAGCCGGAGACAGGGGCGGCAAGAGACCCAGTACTTC. Protein: CASSRRQGRQETQYF.

This clone was found once. The rearrangement links TRBV10-3 to TRBJ2-5; D not certain. The J call is in doubt because the DNA end fits TRBJ2-7 better. The CDR3 runs to 11 residues. Germline CDR1 and CDR2: ENHRY and SYGVKD. This CDR3 is CAISEFYEQYF. CDR3 coding DNA: TGTGCCATCAGTGAGTTCTACGAGCAGTACTTC.

The rearrangement uses TRBV4-1 and TRBJ2-7; TRBD1 aligns across 12 bases. Germline values: CDR1 MGHRA, CDR2 YSYEKL. Germline trimming cut 3 bases from V and 7 bases from J; bases unmatched to any gene: 10. CDR3 length: 16 amino acids. CDR3: CASSQLVGTGGAEQYF. DNA for the CDR3: TGCGCCAGCAGCCAGTTGGTCGGGACAGGGGGCGCGGAGCAGTACTTC.

This clone was recorded a few times. The CDR3 here is CASSPLQNEETQYF. The CDR3 bases are TGTGCCAGCTCACCCCTTCAGAACGAAGAGACCCAGTACTTC. This chain uses TRBV18 with TRBJ2-5, with D uncertain. The CDR3 consists of 14 residues. Trimming cost V 3 bases and J 3 bases, with 11 bases left between them. Germline V gives CDR1 KGHSH, CDR2 LQKENI.

A note on this clone: The junction shows a germline mismatch at one end, possibly a read error. Other DNA sequences within the sample encode an identical CDR3. V gene TRBV7-2 combines with J gene TRBJ1-4; the match to TRBD1 covers 7 bases. CDR1 is SGHTA and CDR2 is FQGNSA in the germline V gene. The CDR3 has 15 residues. The CDR3 sequence: CASSLTGDGSEKLFF. The CDR3 nucleotides read TGTGCCAGCAGCTTAACAGGGGACGGGAGTGAAAAGCTGTTTTTT.

J is TRBJ2-6 and V is TRBV5-6; 7 bases map to TRBD2. The V segment lost 5 bases and the J segment 4 bases; nucleotides outside the gene matches: 15. The CDR3 runs to 18 residues. Germline V gives CDR1 SGHDT, CDR2 YYEEEE. The CDR3 loop is CASRGEGLRFRGANVLTF. The CDR3 nucleotides read TGTGCCAGCAGGGGGGAGGGGCTGAGGTTCAGAGGGGCCAACGTCCTGACTTTC.

This rearrangement joins TRBV6-1 to TRBJ1-5; weak D call: TRBD1 (6 bases). CDR1 MNHNS and CDR2 SASEGT come from the germline V gene. V was trimmed by 6 bases and J by 5 bases, leaving 11 bases between them. The CDR3 has 13 residues. For the CDR3, the DNA is TGTGCCAGCAGGAGAGGGGGGGATCAGCCCCAGCATTTT. This codes for CASRRGGDQPQHF.

This CDR3 is CASSLAAGGTNEQYF. DNA for the CDR3: TGCGCCAGCAGCTTGGCGGCGGGGGGGACCAACGAGCAGTACTTC. This rearrangement joins TRBV5-1 to TRBJ2-7, with 9 bases matching TRBD2. V was pared by 0 bases and J by 5 bases, with 6 bases of the junction left unmatched. Germline V gene sequence: CDR1 SGHRS, CDR2 YFSETQ. This CDR3 has 15 amino acids. Together with reference TRBV5-1 and TRBJ2-7, the CDR3 gives the full variable domain: KAGVTQTPRYLIKTRGQQVTLSCSPISGHRSVSWYQQTPGQGLQFLFEYFSETQRNKGNFPGRFSGRQFSNSRSEMNVSTLELGDSALYLCASSLAAGGTNEQYFGPGTRLTVT.

This chain connects TRBV4-1 to TRBJ1-2, with no clear D. Germline V CDR1 and CDR2: MGHRA, YSYEKL. This CDR3 spans 13 amino acids. V dropped 1 base and J dropped 8 bases, with 11 bases sitting between them. CDR3 DNA sequence: TGCGCCAGCAGCCAAGGAGGATCGGGAGGCTACACCTTC. This sequence encodes CASSQGGSGGYTF.

The CDR3 sequence: CASSLGQTGLAGAPSSDTQYF. For the CDR3, the DNA is TGTGCCAGCAGTTTAGGCCAAACGGGGCTAGCGGGGGCCCCGAGCTCAGATACGCAGTATTTT. The V and J genes are TRBV27 and TRBJ2-3; TRBD2 aligns across 10 bases. CDR3 length: 21 residues. With 2 bases clipped from V and 4 bases from J, the junction kept 21 bases outside the gene matches. Germline V gives CDR1 MNHEY, CDR2 SMNVEV (reference sequence).

The chain carries TRBV19 and TRBJ2-5, with a tentative D call TRBD2 (5 bases). The germline CDR1 and CDR2 sequences are LNHDA and SQIVND (reference sequence). Trimming stripped 4 bases from V and 3 bases from J, with 12 bases between. The CDR3 is made up of 14 amino acids. In DNA, the CDR3 is TGTGCCAGTAGTACTCTTGACGGGAAAGAGACCCAGTACTTC. Its translation: CASSTLDGKETQYF.

The chain is built from TRBV28 and TRBJ1-2, with D hard to call. The CDR3 extends over 13 amino acids. V was shortened by 2 bases and J by 6 bases, with 10 bases between the two germline ends. Germline CDR1 MDHEN, CDR2 SYDVKM. The CDR3 loop reads CASSLRRFDGYTF. In DNA, the CDR3 is TGTGCCAGCAGTTTAAGGAGGTTTGATGGCTACACCTTC.

This clone was recorded a few times. The chain combines TRBV19 with TRBJ2-7, with 8 bases that match TRBD1. J gave up 4 bases and V 3 bases, and 5 bases lay outside the gene matches. Germline V gene sequence: CDR1 LNHDA, CDR2 SQIVND (reference sequence). The CDR3 runs to 14 residues. The CDR3 DNA follows: TGTGCCAGTAGTATTACAGGGGGAACTTACGAGCAGTACTTC. Its protein is CASSITGGTYEQYF. The variable domain in full, completed from reference TRBV19 and TRBJ2-7, reads DGGITQSPKYLFRKEGQNVTLSCEQNLNHDAMYWYRQDPGQGLRLIYYSQIVNDFQKGDIAEGYSVSREKKESFPLTVTSAQKNPTAFYLCASSITGGTYEQYFGPGTRLTVT.

The chain carries TRBV29-1 and TRBJ2-6; 7 bases agree with TRBD1. The CDR3 runs to 16 residues. V dropped 5 bases and J dropped 0; count of bases not matched to a gene: 7. Per germline, CDR1 SQVTM and CDR2 ANQGSEA. CDR3 residues: CSVWDSEPSGANVLTF. The CDR3, as DNA: TGCAGCGTTTGGGACAGTGAGCCCTCTGGGGCCAACGTCCTGACTTTC.